This T cell receptor (beta chain) was sequenced during a study of blood T cell repertoires in COVID-19 (TCRdb year 2020). Describing the broader study: Samples from collaborators originated in the United States, Italy and Spain and spanned both the acute and convalescent phases of COVID-19. The prospective study material was composed of cDNA or gDNA derived from T cells, B-cell-depleted T cells, or PBMCs. Subjects who had been exposed to COVID-19, were actively infected with it, or had recovered from it provided the deeply sampled blood TCRbeta repertoires that made up the dataset. The repertoires were released in a freely available public database intended as a resource for research on the immune response to SARS-CoV-2. Samples were obtained from the ongoing ImmuneRACE study (first 160 participants) and from 1,200 or so subjects provided by 6 global collaborators. Nearly every sample came with metadata listing a de-identified subject ID, COVID-19 status, age in years and sex. Where available, HLA class I and class II types were taken from metadata supplied by the sample provider and were not determined by assay-based typing. The research as a whole found: Clinical and demographic metadata were provided uncurated, with the amount varying by source and participant.

TCRbeta CDR3 regions were amplified from genomic DNA using the immunoSEQ Assay, a bias-controlled multiplex PCR. Turning to the authors' computational methods: The number of nucleated cells in each sample was estimated by amplification of reference gene primers within the assay. To quantify the absolute abundance of each unique TCRbeta CDR3 rearrangement, sequence reads were collapsed and filtered. For each sample, productive Simpson clonality was calculated by taking the square root of Simpson's diversity index across productive rearrangements. Sourced from immuneACCESS, this table was stored by TCRdb with only in-frame sequences that have V and J called. A share of the clones is absent; for the studies checked, an unresolved V gene accounts for under half, and the remainder has no known explanation. That table is the source of V, J and clone size, and D and trimming were worked out from the DNA. This sample gives about half a million clones in total; about 88% of them show up just once. Jointly, the top ten make up 0.75% to 0.9% of the sample.

Concerning this clone itself: Its antigen is still unknown. One base away there is no much larger clone; base qualities are not given.

CDR1 SNHLY and CDR2 FYNNEI are derived from the germline V gene. Trimming leaves V shorter by 10 bases and J shorter by 7 bases, with the junction holding 9 bases beyond the gene matches. Its CDR3 holds 13 amino acids, cysteine through phenylalanine. Only CDR3 DNA remains: 39 bases, in frame from the first base. At one collaborating source in Seattle, patients were enrolled during active infection and were followed longitudinally through the course of disease. Each collaborating institution followed its own protocols to collect whole blood in K2EDTA tubes. For TCRbeta analysis, collaborator samples were shipped as frozen whole blood, as isolated PBMCs, or as DNA extracted from either sample type.

The specimen was peripheral blood. The chain joins TRBV2 to TRBJ2-2, with 7 bases in between that match TRBD2. The TCR sequence derives from a young man with COVID-19, enrolled during active disease. At the DNA level, the sequence is TGTGCCACCGGGGAGGGAGTTGTCGGGGAGCTGTTTTTT. The translation is CATGEGVVGELFF.